This TCR beta chain was found in a study of siplizumab effects on memory and regulatory T cells. Overall study results and limits: Alloreactive sequences whose origin lay in unstimulated CD4+ memory cells were significantly reduced by siplizumab. Memory T cells appeared less diverse than naive cells, which seemed to contribute substantially to alloresponse.

This clone has just one count. The antigen is not known. Germline V lookup: CDR1 SGHAT, CDR2 FQDESV (reference sequence). The CDR3 extends over 13 amino acids. V lost 5 bases, J lost 6 bases, and 10 bases lay in between. Assaying covered about 99,000 TCR templates per sample. The repertoire was sequenced with immunoSEQ multiplex PCR; TCRdb's copy has only in-frame clones and lacks some. The data hold 94,000 or so clones, with roughly 96% observed a single time. The clonotype comes from a human donor in good health. The source material was naive CD4+ T cells sorted from blood. This chain joins TRBV11-1 and TRBJ2-2; the D gene is possibly TRBD2 (6 bases). CDR3 region: CASSPGVAGELFF. The CDR3 bases are TGTGCCAGCAGCCCGGGGGTGGCCGGGGAGCTGTTTTTT.